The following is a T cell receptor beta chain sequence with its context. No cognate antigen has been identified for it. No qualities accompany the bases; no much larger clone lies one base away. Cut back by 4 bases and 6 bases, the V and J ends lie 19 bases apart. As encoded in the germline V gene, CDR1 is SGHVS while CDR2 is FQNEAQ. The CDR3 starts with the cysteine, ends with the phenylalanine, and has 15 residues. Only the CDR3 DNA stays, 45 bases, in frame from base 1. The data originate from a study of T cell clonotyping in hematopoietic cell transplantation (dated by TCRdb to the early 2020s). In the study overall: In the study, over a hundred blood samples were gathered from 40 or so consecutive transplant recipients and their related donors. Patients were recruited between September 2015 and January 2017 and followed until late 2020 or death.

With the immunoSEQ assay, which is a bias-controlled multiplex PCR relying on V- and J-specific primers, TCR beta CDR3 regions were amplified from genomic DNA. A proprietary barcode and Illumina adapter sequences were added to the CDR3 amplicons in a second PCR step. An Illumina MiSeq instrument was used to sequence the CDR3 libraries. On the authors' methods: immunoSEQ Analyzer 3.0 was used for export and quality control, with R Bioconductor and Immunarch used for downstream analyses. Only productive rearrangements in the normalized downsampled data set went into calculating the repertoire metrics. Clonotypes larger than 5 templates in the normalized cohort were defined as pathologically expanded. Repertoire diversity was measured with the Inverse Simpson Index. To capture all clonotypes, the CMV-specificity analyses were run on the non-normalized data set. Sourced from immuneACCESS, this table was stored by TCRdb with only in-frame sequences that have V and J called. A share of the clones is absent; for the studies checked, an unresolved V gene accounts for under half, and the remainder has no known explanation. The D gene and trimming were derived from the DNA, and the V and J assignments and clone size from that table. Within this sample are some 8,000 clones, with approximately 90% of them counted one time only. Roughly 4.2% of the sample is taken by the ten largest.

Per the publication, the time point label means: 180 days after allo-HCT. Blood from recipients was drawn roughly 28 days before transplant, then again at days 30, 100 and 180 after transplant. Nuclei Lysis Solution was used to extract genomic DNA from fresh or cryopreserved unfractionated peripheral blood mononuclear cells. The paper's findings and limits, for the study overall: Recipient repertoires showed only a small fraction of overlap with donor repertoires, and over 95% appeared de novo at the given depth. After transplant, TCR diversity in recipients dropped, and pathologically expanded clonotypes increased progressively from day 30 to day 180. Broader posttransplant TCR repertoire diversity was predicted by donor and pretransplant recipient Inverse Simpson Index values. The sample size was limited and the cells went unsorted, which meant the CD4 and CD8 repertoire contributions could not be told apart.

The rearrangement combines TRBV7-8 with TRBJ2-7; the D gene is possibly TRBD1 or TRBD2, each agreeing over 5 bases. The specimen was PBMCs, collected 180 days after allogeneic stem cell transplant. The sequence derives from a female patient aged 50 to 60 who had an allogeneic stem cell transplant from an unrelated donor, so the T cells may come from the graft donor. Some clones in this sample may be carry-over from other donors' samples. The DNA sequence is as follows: TGTGCCAGCAGCTCGGGACCGATACCGGGTGGCGAGCAGTACTTC. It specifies CASSSGPIPGGEQYF. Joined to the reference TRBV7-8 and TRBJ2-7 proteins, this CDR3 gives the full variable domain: GAGVSQSPRYKVAKRGQDVALRCDPISGHVSLFWYQQALGQGPEFLTYFQNEAQLDKSGLPSDRFFAERPEGSVSTLKIQRTQQEDSAVYLCASSSGPIPGGEQYFGPGTRLTVT.